Given below is one T cell receptor (beta chain) in context. This record belongs to a study of T cell responses to AZD1222 COVID-19 vaccine. This CDR3 contains 14 residues. V was cut by 4 bases and J by 3 bases, with 13 bases left in between. Germline V gene data show CDR1 as SGHNT and CDR2 as YYREEE (reference sequence). The repertoire was sequenced with immunoSEQ multiplex PCR; TCRdb's copy has only in-frame clones and lacks some. This sample has roughly 100,000 clones, with 70% to 90% found just once. Specimen: peripheral blood, collected 28 days after the second AZD1222 dose. This TCR was recovered from an adult who received the AZD1222 COVID-19 vaccine. The J gene is TRBJ1-1, the V gene TRBV5-4, with no clear D. CDR3 sequence (DNA): TGTGCCAGCAGCCCGAACCAGGTCGACACTGAAGCTTTCTTT. Encoded protein: CASSPNQVDTEAFF.